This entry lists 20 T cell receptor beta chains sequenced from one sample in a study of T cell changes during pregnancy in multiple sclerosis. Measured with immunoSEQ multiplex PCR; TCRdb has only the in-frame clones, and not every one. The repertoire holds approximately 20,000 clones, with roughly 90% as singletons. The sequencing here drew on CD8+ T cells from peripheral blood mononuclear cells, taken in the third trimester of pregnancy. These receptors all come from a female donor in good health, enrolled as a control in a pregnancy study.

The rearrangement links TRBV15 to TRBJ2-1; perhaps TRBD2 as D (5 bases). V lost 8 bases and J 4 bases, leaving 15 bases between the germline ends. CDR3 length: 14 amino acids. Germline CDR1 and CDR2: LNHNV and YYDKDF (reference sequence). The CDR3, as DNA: TGTGCCACCCAAAGCACGGGGAGATACAATGAGCAGTTCTTC. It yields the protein CATQSTGRYNEQFF.

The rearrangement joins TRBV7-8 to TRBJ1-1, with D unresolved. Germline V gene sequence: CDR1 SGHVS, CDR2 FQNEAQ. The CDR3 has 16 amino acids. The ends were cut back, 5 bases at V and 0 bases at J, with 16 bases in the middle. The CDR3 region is CASSPAGGHMNTEAFF. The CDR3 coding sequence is TGTGCCAGCAGCCCCGCGGGTGGCCACATGAACACTGAAGCTTTCTTT.

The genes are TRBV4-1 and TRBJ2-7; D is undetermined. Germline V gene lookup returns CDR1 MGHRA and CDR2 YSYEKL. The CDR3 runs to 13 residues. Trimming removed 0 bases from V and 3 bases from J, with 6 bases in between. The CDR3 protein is CASSQEYSYEQYF. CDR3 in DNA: TGCGCCAGCAGCCAAGAATACAGCTACGAGCAGTACTTC.

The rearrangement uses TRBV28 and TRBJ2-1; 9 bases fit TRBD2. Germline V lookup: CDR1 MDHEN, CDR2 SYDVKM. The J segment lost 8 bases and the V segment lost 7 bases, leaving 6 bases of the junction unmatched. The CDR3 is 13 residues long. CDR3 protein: CASTEAGGDEQFF. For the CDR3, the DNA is TGTGCCAGCACCGAGGCGGGGGGGGATGAGCAGTTCTTC.

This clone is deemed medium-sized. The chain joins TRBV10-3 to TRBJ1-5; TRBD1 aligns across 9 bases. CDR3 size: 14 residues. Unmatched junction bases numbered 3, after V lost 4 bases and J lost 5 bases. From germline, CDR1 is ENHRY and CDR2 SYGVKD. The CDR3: CAISGDRAYQPQHF. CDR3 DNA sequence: TGTGCCATCAGTGGGGACAGGGCGTATCAGCCCCAGCATTTT.

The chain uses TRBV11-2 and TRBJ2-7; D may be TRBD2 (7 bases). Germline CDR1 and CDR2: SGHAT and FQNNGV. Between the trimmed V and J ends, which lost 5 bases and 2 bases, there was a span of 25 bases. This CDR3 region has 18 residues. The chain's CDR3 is CASSLLGGGRGRAYEQYF. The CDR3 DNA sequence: TGTGCCAGCAGCCTGTTGGGGGGGGGCCGCGGTCGGGCCTACGAGCAGTACTTC. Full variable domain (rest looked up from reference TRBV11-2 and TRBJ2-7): EAGVAQSPRYKIIEKRQSVAFWCNPISGHATLYWYQQILGQGPKLLIQFQNNGVVDDSQLPKDRFSAERLKGVDSTLKIQPAKLEDSAVYLCASSLLGGGRGRAYEQYFGPGTRLTVT.

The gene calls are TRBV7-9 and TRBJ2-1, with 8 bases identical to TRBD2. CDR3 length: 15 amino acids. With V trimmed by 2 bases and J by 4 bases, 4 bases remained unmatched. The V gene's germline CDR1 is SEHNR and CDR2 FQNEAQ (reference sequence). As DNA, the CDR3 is TGTGCCAGCAGCTTAATTAGCGGGGTTTACAATGAGCAGTTCTTC. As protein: CASSLISGVYNEQFF.

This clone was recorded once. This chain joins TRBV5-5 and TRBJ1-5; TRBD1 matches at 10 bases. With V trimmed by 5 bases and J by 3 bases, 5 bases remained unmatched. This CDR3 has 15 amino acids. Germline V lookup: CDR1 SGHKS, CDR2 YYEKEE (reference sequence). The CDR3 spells CASRPTGGSNQPQHF. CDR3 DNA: TGTGCCAGCAGACCGACAGGGGGCTCCAATCAGCCCCAGCATTTT.

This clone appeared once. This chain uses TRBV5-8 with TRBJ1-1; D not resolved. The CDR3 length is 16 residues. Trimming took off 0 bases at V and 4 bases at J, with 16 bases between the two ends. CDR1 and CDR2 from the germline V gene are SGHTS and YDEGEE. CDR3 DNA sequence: TGTGCCAGCAGCTTGGGGACCCTTTATAGCGGCACTGAAGCTTTCTTT. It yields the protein CASSLGTLYSGTEAFF.

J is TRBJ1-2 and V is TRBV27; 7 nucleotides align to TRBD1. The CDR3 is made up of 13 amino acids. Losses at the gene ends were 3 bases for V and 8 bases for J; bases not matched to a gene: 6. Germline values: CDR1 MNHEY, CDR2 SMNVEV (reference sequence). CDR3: CASSFGQAGGYTF. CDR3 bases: TGTGCCAGCAGTTTTGGACAGGCCGGGGGCTACACCTTC.

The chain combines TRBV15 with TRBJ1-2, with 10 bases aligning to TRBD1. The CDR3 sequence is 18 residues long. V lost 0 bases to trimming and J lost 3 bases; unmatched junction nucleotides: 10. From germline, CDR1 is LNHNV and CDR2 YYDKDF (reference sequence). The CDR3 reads CATSRDVRQGAWDYGYTF. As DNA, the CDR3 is TGTGCCACCAGCAGAGATGTAAGACAGGGGGCATGGGACTATGGCTACACCTTC.

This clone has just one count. Here the CDR3 DNA reads TGTGCCAGTAGTGACAAGGAGAACACTGAAGCTTTCTTT. Translating it yields CASSDKENTEAFF. J is TRBJ1-1 and V is TRBV19; no reliable D call. From germline, CDR1 is LNHDA and CDR2 SQIVND (reference sequence). Trimming pared 5 bases from V and 1 base from J, leaving 8 bases between. This CDR3 has 13 amino acids.

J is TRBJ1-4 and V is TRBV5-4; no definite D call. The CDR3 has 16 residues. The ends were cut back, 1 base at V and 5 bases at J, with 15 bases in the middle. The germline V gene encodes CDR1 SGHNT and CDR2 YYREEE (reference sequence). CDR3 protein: CASSLLNEGGNEKLFF. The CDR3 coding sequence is TGTGCCAGCAGCTTGTTGAACGAGGGAGGCAATGAAAAACTGTTTTTT.

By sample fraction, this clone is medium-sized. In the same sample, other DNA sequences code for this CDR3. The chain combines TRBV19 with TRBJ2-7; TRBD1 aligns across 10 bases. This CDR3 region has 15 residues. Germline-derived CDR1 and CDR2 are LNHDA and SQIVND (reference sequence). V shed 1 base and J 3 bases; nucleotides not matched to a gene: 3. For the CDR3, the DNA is TGTGCCAGTAGTATAGCCCGGGACAGGGGCTACGAGCAGTACTTC. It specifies CASSIARDRGYEQYF.

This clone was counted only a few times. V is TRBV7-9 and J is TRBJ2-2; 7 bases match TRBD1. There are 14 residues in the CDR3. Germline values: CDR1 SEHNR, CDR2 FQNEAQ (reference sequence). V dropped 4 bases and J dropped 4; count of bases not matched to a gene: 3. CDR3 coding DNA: TGTGCCAGCAGCTCCCGGACAGGCACCGGGGAGCTGTTTTTT. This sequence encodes CASSSRTGTGELFF.

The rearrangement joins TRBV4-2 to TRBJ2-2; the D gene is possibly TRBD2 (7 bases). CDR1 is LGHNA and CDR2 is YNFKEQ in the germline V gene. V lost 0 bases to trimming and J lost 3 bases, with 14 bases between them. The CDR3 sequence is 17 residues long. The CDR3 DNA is TGTGCCAGCAGCCAAGATCGTCCGGGGGGCCACACCGGGGAGCTGTTTTTT. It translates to CASSQDRPGGHTGELFF.

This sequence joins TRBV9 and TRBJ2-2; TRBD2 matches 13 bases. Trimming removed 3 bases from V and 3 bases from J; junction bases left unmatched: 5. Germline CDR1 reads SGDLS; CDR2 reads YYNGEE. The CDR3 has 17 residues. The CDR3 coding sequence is TGTGCCAGCAGCGCCAGACTAGCGGGGGGCCACACCGGGGAGCTGTTTTTT. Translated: CASSARLAGGHTGELFF. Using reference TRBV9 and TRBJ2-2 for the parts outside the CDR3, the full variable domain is DSGVTQTPKHLITATGQRVTLRCSPRSGDLSVYWYQQSLDQGLQFLIQYYNGEERAKGNILERFSAQQFPDLHSELNLSSLELGDSALYFCASSARLAGGHTGELFFGEGSRLTVL.

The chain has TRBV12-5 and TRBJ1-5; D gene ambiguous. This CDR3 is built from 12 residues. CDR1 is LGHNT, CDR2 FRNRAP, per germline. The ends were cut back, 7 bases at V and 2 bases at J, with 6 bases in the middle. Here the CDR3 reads CASAEGNQPQHF. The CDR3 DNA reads TGTGCTAGTGCGGAGGGCAATCAGCCCCAGCATTTT.

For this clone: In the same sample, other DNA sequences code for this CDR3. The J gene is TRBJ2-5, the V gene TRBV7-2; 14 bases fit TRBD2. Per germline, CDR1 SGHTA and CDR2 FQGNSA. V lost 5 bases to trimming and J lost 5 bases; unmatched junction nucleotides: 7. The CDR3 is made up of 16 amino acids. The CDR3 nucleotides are TGTGCCAGCAGCCCTCGACTAGCGGGGGGGCGTGAGACCCAGTACTTC. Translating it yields CASSPRLAGGRETQYF. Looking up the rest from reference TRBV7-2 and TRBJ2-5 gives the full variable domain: GAGVSQSPSNKVTEKGKDVELRCDPISGHTALYWYRQSLGQGLEFLIYFQGNSAPDKSGLPSDRFSAERTGGSVSTLTIQRTQQEDSAVYLCASSPRLAGGRETQYFGPGTRLLVL.

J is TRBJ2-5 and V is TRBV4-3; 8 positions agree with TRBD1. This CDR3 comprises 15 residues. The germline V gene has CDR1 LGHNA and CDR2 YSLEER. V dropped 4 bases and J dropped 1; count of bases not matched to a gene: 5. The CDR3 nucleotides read TGCGCCAGCAGCCTGGACAGGGCAGGCCAAGAGACCCAGTACTTC. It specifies CASSLDRAGQETQYF.